This T cell receptor beta chain originates from a study of identical twins. Notes on the study in general: Fewer insertions characterized abundant cord blood beta clonotypes, whereas memory repertoires showed none.

The CDR3 is made up of 16 amino acids. Germline V lookup: CDR1 LGHDT, CDR2 YNNKEL (reference sequence). V shed 4 bases, J shed 5 bases, and the junction held 10 bases outside the gene matches. This clonotype has more than one count but fewer than ten. Antigen: not known. TCRdb called the 5' RACE reads again in MiXCR, with one record for every CDR3 protein. The repertoire consists of 450,000 or so distinct CDR3 sequences, with 20% to 25% occurring once and the leading ten covering approximately 2.9%. A further study also used this sample, focusing on T cells expressing NK-cell markers. This second report adds: Source material for TCR beta repertoires consisted of sorted CD3+CD56+NKG2C+, CD3+CD56+NKG2C- and CD3+CD56-NKG2C+ T cells. Top CD8+ clonotypes included the dominant CD3+CD56+NKG2C+ clonotypes in 6 or 7 donors.

The chain is built from TRBV3-1 and TRBJ2-5, with 10 bases aligning to TRBD2. Sequenced: CD4+ T cells sorted from blood. The TCR comes from a woman aged 18 to 35 in good health. The CDR3 is CASSRGTSGIWETQYF. The CDR3 nucleotides read TGTGCCAGCAGCCGCGGAACTAGCGGGATATGGGAGACCCAGTACTTC.